One and the same sample provided the 11 T cell receptor beta chains below, sequenced in a study of blood T cells in healthy people across ages. For the second PCR, which ran for about 7 to 12 cycles, a sample-barcoded 5' primer and a J-beta primer mix were used. TCRdb ran MiXCR on the 5' RACE reads and lists one entry per CDR3 protein. The table has roughly 1,100,000 distinct CDR3 sequences, roughly 24% seen once. The same data also went into a second study, on T cells of mothers and their children.

Sequenced: blood. The receptors originated from a girl between 2 and 10 years old in good health.

This clonotype was counted only a few times. The rearrangement joins TRBV29-1 to TRBJ2-6; TRBD2 matches 9 bases. The V segment lost 2 bases and the J segment 4 bases; nucleotides outside the gene matches: 12. Per germline, CDR1 SQVTM and CDR2 ANQGSEA. The CDR3 has 18 amino acids. The CDR3 protein is CSVEYGDSGGNGANVLTF. The CDR3, as DNA: TGCAGCGTTGAATATGGGGACAGCGGGGGGAACGGGGCCAACGTCCTGACTTTC.

V usage is TRBV7-8 and J usage is TRBJ2-2, with TRBD2 matching 7 bases. Germline V gene sequence: CDR1 SGHVS, CDR2 FQNEAQ. The CDR3 runs 14 residues. Trimming took 3 bases from V and 4 from J; bases not matched to a gene: 2. The CDR3 DNA reads TGTGCCAGCAGCTTGCTAGCGGCCACCGGGGAGCTGTTTTTT. This translates into CASSLLAATGELFF.

This clonotype was counted only a few times. Here the CDR3 DNA reads TGTGCCACCAGCAGAGATCGAGGATTAAGCCCCTACGAGCAGTACTTC. Translated: CATSRDRGLSPYEQYF. The chain has TRBV15 and TRBJ2-7, with D unresolved. Between the trimmed V and J ends, which lost 0 bases and 2 bases, there was a span of 14 bases. The CDR3 is 16 residues long. Germline CDR1 reads LNHNV; CDR2 reads YYDKDF (reference sequence).

The chain couples TRBV19 to TRBJ2-1; TRBD2 aligns across 9 bases. The end of the DNA aligns better with TRBJ2-7, so the J call may be wrong. Per germline, CDR1 LNHDA and CDR2 SQIVND (reference sequence). The CDR3 totals 15 residues. CDR3 region: CASSTTTGTSIEQYF. DNA for the CDR3: TGTGCCAGTAGTACGACGACCGGGACTAGCATCGAGCAGTACTTC.

This clonotype was seen more than once but under ten times. CDR3 sequence: CASSEEQIMNTEAFF. Here the CDR3 DNA reads TGTGCCAGCAGTGAAGAACAGATTATGAACACTGAAGCTTTCTTT. The rearrangement links TRBV2 to TRBJ1-1; D remains ambiguous. The CDR3 has 15 residues. Trimming left V 1 base short and J 0 bases short, with 9 bases between. CDR1 and CDR2 from the germline V gene are SNHLY and FYNNEI.

This clonotype turned up a few times. The CDR3: CASSELALYEQYF. CDR3 sequence (DNA): TGTGCCAGCAGTGAATTGGCCCTCTACGAGCAGTACTTC. The chain is built from TRBV6-1 and TRBJ2-7, with D unclear. V was clipped by 2 bases and J by 3 bases, with 8 bases between them. Germline-derived CDR1 and CDR2 are MNHNS and SASEGT. The CDR3 is 13 amino acids.

This clonotype has only a few counts. This rearrangement joins TRBV9 to TRBJ1-6, with 9 bases matching TRBD1. The CDR3 runs to 17 residues. J lost 9 bases, V lost 4 bases, and 14 bases had no gene match. Per germline, CDR1 SGDLS and CDR2 YYNGEE. The CDR3 bases are TGTGCCAGCAGCCTCTCCGGGACAGGGCCTATGATTTCACCCCTCCACTTT. Protein product: CASSLSGTGPMISPLHF.

Only a few counts were recorded for this clonotype. Relative to the germline gene, one junction end is altered; a read error may explain this. J is TRBJ2-5 and V is TRBV7-2, with TRBD2 as a possible D gene (6 bases). In germline, CDR1 is SGHTA, CDR2 FQGNSA. This CDR3 is 11 amino acids long. The CDR3 reads CASSFLRETFF. CDR3 bases: TGTGCCAGCAGCTTCCTCCGGGAGACGTTCTTC.

Regarding this clonotype: One end of the junction varies from germline; a read error may be responsible. V gene TRBV6-6 combines with J gene TRBJ2-3, with 10 nucleotides matching TRBD2. The length of the CDR3 is 15 residues. Germline CDR1 MNHNY, CDR2 SVGAGI (reference sequence). As DNA, the CDR3 is TGTGCCAGCACTTTAGCGGGAGGAGGCACAGATATGCAGTATTTT. Protein: CASTLAGGGTDMQYF.

The V and J genes are TRBV20-1 and TRBJ2-5; 7 bases align to TRBD2. The end of the DNA fits TRBJ2-1 better, so the J call may be wrong. The CDR3 sequence is 14 residues long. Germline CDR1 is DFQATT and CDR2 is SNEGSKA (reference sequence). In DNA form, the CDR3 reads TGCAGTGCCCTAAAAGCGGGATTTACGGGTGAGCAGTTCTTC. This translates into CSALKAGFTGEQFF.

The chain combines TRBV7-9 with TRBJ2-1; D remains ambiguous. V lost 4 bases and J 0 bases, leaving 13 bases between the germline ends. The CDR3 length is 16 residues. The germline V gene encodes CDR1 SEHNR and CDR2 FQNEAQ (reference sequence). In DNA, the CDR3 is TGTGCCAGCAGCTCCCCCATGAGAAGCTCCTACAATGAGCAGTTCTTC. Translation gives CASSSPMRSSYNEQFF.